This TCR beta chain derives from a study of OX40 agonist ivuxolimab in advanced cancers. Sequenced by immunoSEQ multiplex PCR; TCRdb stores in-frame clones only, minus some. Of 55,000 to 70,000 clones listed, 84% were seen once; the top ten hold approximately 4.4%. Prior autoimmune disease or systemic immunosuppression barred patients. Trimming removed 6 bases from V and 4 bases from J, with 13 bases in between. Germline V CDR1 and CDR2: MNHNY, SVGAGI (reference sequence). The CDR3 consists of 13 residues. V is TRBV6-6 and J is TRBJ2-7; D gene unclear. The source of this sequence is an adult with an advanced solid tumor such as melanoma, head and neck, liver or kidney cancer. Sequenced here: CD4+ or CD8+ T cells sorted from blood, sampled in a trial of the OX40 agonist ivuxolimab. The CDR3 protein is CASSLVGKYEQYF. The CDR3 bases are TGTGCCAGCAGCCTCGTGGGGAAGTACGAGCAGTACTTC.